This is a list of T cell receptor beta chains from one sample in a study of response to subunit inactivated influenza vaccine. A single record per CDR3 protein comes from TCRdb applying MiXCR to the RT-PCR reads. The sample contains over 300,000 distinct CDR3 sequences, just over 20% of which appear only once. The sample here was PBMCs from blood, taken 21 months after vaccination. All receptors derive from a man aged 45 to 70 who received an inactivated influenza vaccine. Each CDR3 is given with its conserved first and last residue. D genes are given only for firm matches. Size is stated for part of the rows, as once, few or many counts, or as a class when the clone is expanded.

j_call clone_size d_call v_call cdr3_nt cdr3_aa
TRBJ2-7 few - TRBV7-2 TGTGCCAGCAGCTTAGTTGGCAGGTACGAGCAGTACTTC CASSLVGRYEQYF
TRBJ2-1 - - TRBV10-1 TGCGCCAGCAGTGAGGTCGGCACCTCGATAGGCAATGAGCAGTTCTTC CASSEVGTSIGNEQFF
TRBJ2-1 - TRBD1 TRBV15 TGTGCCACCAGCAAAGCTCCGGACAGGGAGGTTAATGAGCAGTTCTTC CATSKAPDREVNEQFF
TRBJ2-1 - TRBD2 TRBV11-2 TGTGCCACTACACCAAGACTAGCGGGAGATCTGATTTTCTACAATGAGCAGTTCTTC CATTPRLAGDLIFYNEQFF
TRBJ2-3 - - TRBV7-2 TGTGCCAGCAGCCCCAGCTCGGGGTGGGCAGATACGCAGTATTTT CASSPSSGWADTQYF
TRBJ1-5 - TRBD1 TRBV27 TGTGCCAGCAGTCCCCAACAGGGGATGAGGGAGCCCCAGCATTTT CASSPQQGMREPQHF
TRBJ2-7 many - TRBV12-3/TRBV12-4 TGTGCCAGCAGTAAATCCTACGAGCAGTACTTC CASSKSYEQYF
TRBJ2-3 few - TRBV18 TGTGCCAGCGCCGGGGACGGAACTAGCACAGATACGCAGTATTTT CASAGDGTSTDTQYF
TRBJ2-1 - TRBD2 TRBV4-2 TGTGCCAGCAGCCAAGAGTTCACTAGCGGTTACAATGAGCAGTTCTTC CASSQEFTSGYNEQFF
TRBJ1-5 many - TRBV27 TGTGCCAGCAGTCCCCAGGGGCCTCAGCCCCAGCATTTT CASSPQGPQPQHF
TRBJ1-2 many - TRBV20-1 TGCAGTGCTAGTGATGAGGACTCGGGGTATGGCTACACCTTC CSASDEDSGYGYTF
TRBJ2-5 few - TRBV30 TGTGCCTGGACCGGCAGGAAAGAGACCCAGTACTTC CAWTGRKETQYF
TRBJ1-5 many - TRBV6-2/TRBV6-3 TGTGCCAGCAGTTACCCCGACAGAACCAATCAGCCCCAGCATTTT CASSYPDRTNQPQHF
TRBJ2-7 - TRBD2 TRBV10-3 TGTGCCATCAGTGACGGGACTAGCGGATACGAGCAGTACTTC CAISDGTSGYEQYF
TRBJ2-3 once TRBD2 TRBV12-5 TGTGCTAGTGGTTGGGGACTAGCCGGGGATACGCAGTATTTT CASGWGLAGDTQYF
TRBJ2-3 few TRBD1 TRBV7-2 TGTGCCAGCAGCTTAGGGCGGGACAGGGTATTTGATACGCAGTATTTT CASSLGRDRVFDTQYF
TRBJ2-5 few - TRBV29-1 TGCAGCGTTCGACGGCCGAACCAAGAGACCCAGTACTTC CSVRRPNQETQYF
TRBJ2-6 - TRBD2 TRBV13 TGTGCCAGCCGGGGGATGGATAGCGGGAGAACTGGGGCCAACGTCCTGACTTTC CASRGMDSGRTGANVLTF
TRBJ1-1 - - TRBV30 TGTGCCTGGAGTGTCGGACACGGAAACACTGAAGCTTTCTTT CAWSVGHGNTEAFF
TRBJ2-3 - - TRBV6-5 TGTGCCAGCAGTTTTGGCCGGGGCTTAGGGACAGATACGCAGTATTTT CASSFGRGLGTDTQYF
TRBJ1-6 few TRBD1 TRBV7-2 TGTGCCAGCAGCTACCTTGGGACAGGGGGATCACCCCTCCACTTT CASSYLGTGGSPLHF
TRBJ1-5 many TRBD1 TRBV9 TGTGCCAGCAGTGCCGACAGGGACAATCAGCCCCAGCATTTT CASSADRDNQPQHF
TRBJ2-3 - TRBD2 TRBV5-1 TGCGCCAGCAGCTCCGGGACTAGCGGGGGCACAGATACGCAGTATTTT CASSSGTSGGTDTQYF
TRBJ2-1 - - TRBV3-1 TGTGCCAGCAGCCGAGCCAGGTCTAGGGTTTACAATGAGCAGTTCTTC CASSRARSRVYNEQFF
TRBJ2-5 - - TRBV7-2 TGTGCCAGCAGCTTAGAACTACAAGAGACCCAGTACTTC CASSLELQETQYF
TRBJ2-1 few TRBD2 TRBV7-2 TGTGCCAGCAGCTTAATCGAGCGGGGGGACAATGAGCAGTTCTTC CASSLIERGDNEQFF
TRBJ1-5 - TRBD1 TRBV6-5 TGTGCCAGCAGTTACGGGGAGGGACAGGAGCCCCAGCATTTT CASSYGEGQEPQHF
TRBJ2-1 few TRBD2 TRBV15 TGTGCCACCAGCAGAGAATGGGGAGGACTAGCGGAGAGCTCCTACAATGAGCAGTTCTTC CATSREWGGLAESSYNEQFF
TRBJ2-7 - - TRBV27 TGTGCCAGCAGTCCCCTGGTGATGGGGTTCGGCGAGCAGTACTTC CASSPLVMGFGEQYF
TRBJ2-3 many TRBD2 TRBV3-1 TGTGCCAGCAGCCTAACTAGCGGGGGGGCGTGGTCAGATACGCAGTATTTT CASSLTSGGAWSDTQYF
TRBJ2-7 - - TRBV7-2 TGTGCCAGCAGCTTCGGAAGTCTAACCGAGCAGTACTTC CASSFGSLTEQYF
TRBJ2-2 - - TRBV7-2 TGTGCCAGCAGCTTTTCCCCAGGGAGCACCGGGGAGCTGTTTTTT CASSFSPGSTGELFF
TRBJ1-2 few - TRBV12-3/TRBV12-4 TGTGCCAGCAGTCCGGACGCCGGCTATGGCTACACCTTC CASSPDAGYGYTF
TRBJ2-5 few TRBD2 TRBV7-2 TGTGCCAGCAGCTTAGCCGGGACTAGCCAAGAGACCCAGTACTTC CASSLAGTSQETQYF
TRBJ2-3 - - TRBV9 TGTGCCAGCAGCGTATGGAGGTCAGATACGCAGTATTTT CASSVWRSDTQYF
TRBJ1-1 many - TRBV7-2 TGTGCCAGCAGGGCCGGGACCCTTTTTGGCACTGAAGCTTTCTTT CASRAGTLFGTEAFF
TRBJ2-3 few - TRBV2 TGTGCCAGCATCCGAGGGGGAGGGAGAAGCCGGTACACAGATACGCAGTATTTT CASIRGGGRSRYTDTQYF
TRBJ1-1 - TRBD1 TRBV30 TGTGCCTGGGTCGGACAGGGTAAAGATGCTTTCTTT CAWVGQGKDAFF
TRBJ2-2 - TRBD1 TRBV25-1 TGTGCCAGCAGTGAGTCCGGGACAGGGGTCACCGGGGAGCTGTTTTTT CASSESGTGVTGELFF
TRBJ1-4 - TRBD1 TRBV20-1 TGCAGTGCTAGAGTCAGGGGGTGGACAAATGAAAAACTGTTTTTT CSARVRGWTNEKLFF
TRBJ1-1 few - TRBV7-9 TGTGCCAGCAGCCCCCGAATGACTGAAGCTTTCTTT CASSPRMTEAFF
TRBJ1-5 few - TRBV7-2 TGTGCCAGCAGCTTAGGCCATCAGCCCCAGCATTTT CASSLGHQPQHF
TRBJ2-4 few - TRBV20-1 TGCAGTGCTTCGGCCCAGAAATCCAAAAACATTCAGTACTTC CSASAQKSKNIQYF
TRBJ2-5 - TRBD1 TRBV29-1 TGCAGCGTTGCGTTAGGGACAGGGCAAGAGACCCAGTACTTC CSVALGTGQETQYF
TRBJ2-7 - - TRBV28 TGTGCCAGCAGTACCCAGGGTGACGGCCCCTACGAGCAGTACTTC CASSTQGDGPYEQYF
TRBJ2-1 few TRBD1 TRBV5-1 TGCGCCAGCAGGGTGAGGACAGGTGGGACAAATGAGCAGTTCTTC CASRVRTGGTNEQFF
TRBJ1-5 few - TRBV20-1 TGCAGTGCTAGAGATCAGGGAAGCAATCAGCCCCAGCATTTT CSARDQGSNQPQHF
TRBJ2-1 few TRBD2 TRBV5-4 TGTGCCAGCAGCTTGGAGGGACTAGCGGGCCTTTCTTTCTACAATGAGCAGTTCTTC CASSLEGLAGLSFYNEQFF
TRBJ1-2 few - TRBV4-1 TGCGCCAGCAGCCCCGCGATTAACTATGGCTACACCTTC CASSPAINYGYTF
TRBJ2-5 - TRBD1 TRBV5-4 TGTGCCAGCAGAACGAACGGACAGGGCCAAGAGACCCAGTACTTC CASRTNGQGQETQYF
TRBJ2-1 - TRBD2 TRBV3-1 TGTGCCAGCAGAACTTCGAGCGGGGGGTACAATGAGCAGTTCTTC CASRTSSGGYNEQFF
TRBJ1-1 - - TRBV19 TGTGCCAGTAGTGAACTAGGGGTCACTGAAGCTTTCTTT CASSELGVTEAFF
TRBJ1-5 many - TRBV2 TGTGCCACCAGGGAGACGTTCGGTAGCAATCAGCCCCAGCATTTT CATRETFGSNQPQHF